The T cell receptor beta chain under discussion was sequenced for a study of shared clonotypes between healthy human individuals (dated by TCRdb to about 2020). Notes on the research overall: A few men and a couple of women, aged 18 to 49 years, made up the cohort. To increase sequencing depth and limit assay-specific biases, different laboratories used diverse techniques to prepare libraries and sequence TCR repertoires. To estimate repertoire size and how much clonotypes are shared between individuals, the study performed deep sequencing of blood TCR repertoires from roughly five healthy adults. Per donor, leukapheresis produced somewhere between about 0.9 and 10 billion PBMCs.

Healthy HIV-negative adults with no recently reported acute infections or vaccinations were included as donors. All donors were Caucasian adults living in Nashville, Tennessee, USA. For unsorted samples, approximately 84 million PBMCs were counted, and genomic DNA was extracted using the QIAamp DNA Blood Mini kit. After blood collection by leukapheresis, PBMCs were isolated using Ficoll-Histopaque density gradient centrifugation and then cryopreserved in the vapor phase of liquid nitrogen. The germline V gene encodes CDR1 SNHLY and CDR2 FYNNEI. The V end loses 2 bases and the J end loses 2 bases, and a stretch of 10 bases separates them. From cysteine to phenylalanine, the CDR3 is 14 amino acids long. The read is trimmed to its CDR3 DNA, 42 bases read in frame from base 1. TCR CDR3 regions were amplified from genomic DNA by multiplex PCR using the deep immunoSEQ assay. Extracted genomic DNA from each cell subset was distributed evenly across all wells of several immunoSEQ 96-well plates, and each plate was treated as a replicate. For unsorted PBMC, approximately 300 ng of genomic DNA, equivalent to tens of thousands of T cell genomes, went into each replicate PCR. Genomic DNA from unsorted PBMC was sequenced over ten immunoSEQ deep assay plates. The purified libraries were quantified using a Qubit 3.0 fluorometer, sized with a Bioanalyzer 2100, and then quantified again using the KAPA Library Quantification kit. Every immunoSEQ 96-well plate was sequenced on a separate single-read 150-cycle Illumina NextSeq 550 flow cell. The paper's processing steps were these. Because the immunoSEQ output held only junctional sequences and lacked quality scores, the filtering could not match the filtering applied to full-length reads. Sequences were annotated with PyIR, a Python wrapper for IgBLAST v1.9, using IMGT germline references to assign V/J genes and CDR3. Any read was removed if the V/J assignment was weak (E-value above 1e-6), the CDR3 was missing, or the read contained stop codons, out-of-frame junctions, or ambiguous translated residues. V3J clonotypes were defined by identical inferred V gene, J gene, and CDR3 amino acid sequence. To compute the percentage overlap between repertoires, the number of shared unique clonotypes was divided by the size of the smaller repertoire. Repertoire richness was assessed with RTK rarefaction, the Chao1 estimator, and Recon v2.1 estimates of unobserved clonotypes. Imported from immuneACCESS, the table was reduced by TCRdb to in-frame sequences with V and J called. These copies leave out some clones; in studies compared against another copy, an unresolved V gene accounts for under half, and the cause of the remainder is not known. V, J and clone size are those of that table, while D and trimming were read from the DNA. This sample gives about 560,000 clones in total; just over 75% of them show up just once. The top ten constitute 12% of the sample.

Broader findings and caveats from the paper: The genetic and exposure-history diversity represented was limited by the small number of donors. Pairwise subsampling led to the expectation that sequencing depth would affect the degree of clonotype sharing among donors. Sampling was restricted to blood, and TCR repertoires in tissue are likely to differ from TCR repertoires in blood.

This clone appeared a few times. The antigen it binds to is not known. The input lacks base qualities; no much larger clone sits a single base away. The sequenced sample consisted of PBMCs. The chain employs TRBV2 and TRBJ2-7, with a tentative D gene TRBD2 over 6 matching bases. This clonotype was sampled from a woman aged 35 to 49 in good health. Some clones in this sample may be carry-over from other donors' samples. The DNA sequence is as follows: TGTGCCAGCAGTGAACAGCGGGCACCCTACGAGCAGTACTTC. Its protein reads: CASSEQRAPYEQYF.